These T cell receptor beta chains were read from a single sample in a study of human CD4 T cells and Enterobacteriaceae. The method was immunoSEQ multiplex PCR; TCRdb's version includes in-frame clones alone and lacks a portion of them. Of some 30,000 clones listed, approximately 80% are singletons. Sequenced input: memory CD4+ T cells from blood. The receptor set was obtained from a human donor in good health. CDR3s include the opening cysteine and the closing phenylalanine or tryptophan.

V | CDR3
TRBV5-6 | CASSLGGKHEQYF
TRBV28 | CASSLDRGYTF
TRBV30 | CAWATGGDQPQHF
TRBV19 | CASSKSGQGYEQYF
TRBV6-1 | CASSEAAPRNSYEQYF
TRBV30 | CAWNGRADNEQFF
TRBV19 | CASSVETMAYNEQFF
TRBV10-3 | CAIRKATGLLDGYTF
TRBV7-8 | CASSSRDRGGYSNQPQHF
TRBV23-1 | CASSQQGVGQETQYF
TRBV4-2 | CASSQAPATNTGELFF
TRBV19 | CASSLGQGRGYTF
TRBV6-6 | CASRTIRDRGDTQYF
TRBV6-5 | CASRRAFTYEQYF
TRBV6-5 | CASSLRAGGTEAFF
TRBV5-5 | CASSSGTFGEKLFF
TRBV21-1 | CASSKVLDYTKNPEAFF
TRBV9 | CASSVAGFAGELFF
TRBV7-2 | CASSLASGGTNYGYTF
TRBV9 | CASSSLGGQETQYF
TRBV5-1 | CASSFVGGGFYNEQFF
TRBV6-1 | CASSGGGWGGYTF
TRBV5-1 | CASSLGVIQETQYF
TRBV4-2 | CASSPAGTVNSPLHF
TRBV10-2 | CASSASGRYNEQFF
TRBV9 | CASNPGGAGETQYF
TRBV5-1 | CASSSGVMDTEAFF
TRBV28 | CASSTTGTGRQYF
TRBV6-4 | CATSRDPGGDTQYF
TRBV27 | CASRLGGHAYNEQFF
TRBV6-1 | CAGGIVGANEKLFF
TRBV28 | CASRRTGLGNQPQHF
TRBV19 | CASSPSGTGLFYGYTF
TRBV5-1 | CASSFGGSALYEQYF
TRBV19 | CASSPVVRVGNEQFF
TRBV5-1 | CASSLTGGYGKGYTF
TRBV9 | CASSADVVTSGDTQYF